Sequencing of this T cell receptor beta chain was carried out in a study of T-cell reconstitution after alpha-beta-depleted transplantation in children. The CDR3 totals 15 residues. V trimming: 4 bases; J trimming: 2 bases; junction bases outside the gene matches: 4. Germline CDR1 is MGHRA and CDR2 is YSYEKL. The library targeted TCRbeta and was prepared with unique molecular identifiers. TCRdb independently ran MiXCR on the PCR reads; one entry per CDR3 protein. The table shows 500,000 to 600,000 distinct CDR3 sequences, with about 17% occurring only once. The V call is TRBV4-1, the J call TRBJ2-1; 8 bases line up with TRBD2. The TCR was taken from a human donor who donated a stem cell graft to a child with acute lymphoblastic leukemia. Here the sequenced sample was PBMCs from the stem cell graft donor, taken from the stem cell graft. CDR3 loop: CASSLHSGTYNEQFF. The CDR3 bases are TGCGCCAGCAGCCTCCATAGCGGGACCTACAATGAGCAGTTCTTC.